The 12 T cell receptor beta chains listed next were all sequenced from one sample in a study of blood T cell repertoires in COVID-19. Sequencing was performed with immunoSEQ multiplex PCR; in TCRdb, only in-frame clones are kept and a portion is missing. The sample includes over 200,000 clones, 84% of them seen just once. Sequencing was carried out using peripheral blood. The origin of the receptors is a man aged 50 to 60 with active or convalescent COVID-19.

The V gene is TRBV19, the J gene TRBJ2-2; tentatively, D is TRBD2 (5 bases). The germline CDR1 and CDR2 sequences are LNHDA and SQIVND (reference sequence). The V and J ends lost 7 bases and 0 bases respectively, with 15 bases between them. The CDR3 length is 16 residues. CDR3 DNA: TGTGCCAGTAAAAGGTCGCGGGTAGCGAACACCGGGGAGCTGTTTTTT. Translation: CASKRSRVANTGELFF.

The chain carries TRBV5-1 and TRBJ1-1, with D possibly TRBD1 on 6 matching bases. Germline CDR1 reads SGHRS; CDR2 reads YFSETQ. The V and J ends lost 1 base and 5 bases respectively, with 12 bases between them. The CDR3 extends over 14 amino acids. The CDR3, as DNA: TGCGCCAGCAGCTTGCGAGGGAGGGGGACTGAAGCTTTCTTT. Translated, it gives CASSLRGRGTEAFF. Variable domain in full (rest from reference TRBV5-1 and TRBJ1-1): KAGVTQTPRYLIKTRGQQVTLSCSPISGHRSVSWYQQTPGQGLQFLFEYFSETQRNKGNFPGRFSGRQFSNSRSEMNVSTLELGDSALYLCASSLRGRGTEAFFGQGTRLTVV.

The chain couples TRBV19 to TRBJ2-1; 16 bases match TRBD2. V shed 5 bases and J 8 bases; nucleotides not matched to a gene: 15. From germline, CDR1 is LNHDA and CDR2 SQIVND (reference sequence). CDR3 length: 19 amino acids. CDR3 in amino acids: CASSSQGLAGGLFSDEQFF. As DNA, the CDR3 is TGTGCCAGTAGTTCGCAGGGACTAGCGGGGGGGCTCTTTTCGGATGAGCAGTTCTTC.

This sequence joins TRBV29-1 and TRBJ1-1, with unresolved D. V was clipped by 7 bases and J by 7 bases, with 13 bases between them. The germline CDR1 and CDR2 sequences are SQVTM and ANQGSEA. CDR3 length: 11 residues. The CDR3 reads CSAVDKYEAFF. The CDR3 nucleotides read TGCAGCGCCGTAGACAAGTATGAAGCTTTCTTT.

The CDR3, as DNA: TGTGCCAGCAGTTTAAGGCGGGGGAGTGAAGCTTTCTTT. This codes for CASSLRRGSEAFF. V usage is TRBV12-3 or TRBV12-4 and J usage is TRBJ1-1, with D maybe TRBD1 (5 bases). This CDR3 contains 13 residues. V was pared by 2 bases and J by 7 bases, with 11 bases between.

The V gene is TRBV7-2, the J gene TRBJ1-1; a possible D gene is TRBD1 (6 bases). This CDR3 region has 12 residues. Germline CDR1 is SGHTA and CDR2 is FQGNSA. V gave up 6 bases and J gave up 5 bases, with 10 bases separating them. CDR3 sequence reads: CASRSQGTEAFF. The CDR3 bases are TGTGCCAGCAGATCCCAGGGGACTGAAGCTTTCTTT.

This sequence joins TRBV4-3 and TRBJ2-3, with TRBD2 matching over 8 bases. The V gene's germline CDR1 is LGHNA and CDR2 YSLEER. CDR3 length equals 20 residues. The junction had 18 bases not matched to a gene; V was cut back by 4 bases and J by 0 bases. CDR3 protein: CASSPDQAGRGGLSTDTQYF. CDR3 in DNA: TGCGCCAGCAGCCCGGACCAGGCTGGCCGGGGGGGCCTGAGCACAGATACGCAGTATTTT.

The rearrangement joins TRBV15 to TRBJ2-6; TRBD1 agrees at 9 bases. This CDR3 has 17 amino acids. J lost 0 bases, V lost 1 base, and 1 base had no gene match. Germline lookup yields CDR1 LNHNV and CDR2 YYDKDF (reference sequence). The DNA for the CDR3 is TGTGCCACCAGCAGAGGGACAGGGGCCTCTGGGGCCAACGTCCTGACTTTC. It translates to CATSRGTGASGANVLTF.

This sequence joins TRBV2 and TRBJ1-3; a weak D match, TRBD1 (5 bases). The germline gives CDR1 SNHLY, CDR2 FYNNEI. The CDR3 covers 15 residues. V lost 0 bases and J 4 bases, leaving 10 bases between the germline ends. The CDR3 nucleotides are TGTGCCAGCAGTGAAGCGCTTCGGGGGGGAAACACCATATATTTT. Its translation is CASSEALRGGNTIYF.

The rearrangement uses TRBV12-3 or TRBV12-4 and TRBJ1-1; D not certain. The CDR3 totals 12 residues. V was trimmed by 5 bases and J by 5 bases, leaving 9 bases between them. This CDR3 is CASSRGLTEAFF. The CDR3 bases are TGTGCCAGCAGTAGAGGTTTAACTGAAGCTTTCTTT.

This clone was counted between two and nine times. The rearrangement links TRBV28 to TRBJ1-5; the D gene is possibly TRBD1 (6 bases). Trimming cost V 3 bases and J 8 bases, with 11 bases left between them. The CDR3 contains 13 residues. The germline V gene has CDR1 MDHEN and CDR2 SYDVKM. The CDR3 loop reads CASSLSGVEPQHF. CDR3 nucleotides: TGTGCCAGCAGTTTGTCAGGGGTAGAGCCCCAGCATTTT. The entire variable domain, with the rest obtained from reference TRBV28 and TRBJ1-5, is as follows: DVKVTQSSRYLVKRTGEKVFLECVQDMDHENMFWYRQDPGLGLRLIYFSYDVKMKEKGDIPEGYSVSREKKERFSLILESASTNQTSMYLCASSLSGVEPQHFGDGTRLSIL.

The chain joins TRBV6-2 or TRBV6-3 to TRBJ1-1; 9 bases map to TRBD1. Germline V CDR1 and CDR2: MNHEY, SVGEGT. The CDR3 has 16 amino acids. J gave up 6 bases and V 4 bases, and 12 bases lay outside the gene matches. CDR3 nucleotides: TGTGCCAGCAGTTGGATTACAGGGGGCGCGGGTGCTGAAGCTTTCTTT. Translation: CASSWITGGAGAEAFF.